One sample yielded the 17 T cell receptor beta chains listed below, sequenced in a study of cytomegalovirus exposure and HLA in healthy donors. Sequencing was performed with immunoSEQ multiplex PCR; in TCRdb, only in-frame clones are kept and a portion is missing. The sample has some 130,000 clones, 94% seen once; the top ten hold around 1.9%. Source material: PBMCs. These receptors were collected from a man younger than 30 in good health and CMV-seropositive.

The rearrangement joins TRBV19 to TRBJ2-7, with D maybe TRBD2 (6 bases). The CDR3 loop spans 15 amino acids. CDR1 and CDR2 from the germline V gene are LNHDA and SQIVND (reference sequence). The germline V and J ends were trimmed by 7 bases and 2 bases, with 18 bases remaining between them. The CDR3 protein is CASTPAPGGAYEQYF. CDR3 DNA sequence: TGTGCCAGTACCCCCGCGCCCGGGGGAGCCTACGAGCAGTACTTC.

This chain uses TRBV9 with TRBJ1-2; maybe TRBD1 (5 bases). Looked up from germline, CDR1 is SGDLS and CDR2 is YYNGEE. The CDR3 runs to 13 residues. The V end was cut by 0 bases, the J end by 7 bases, with 10 bases between. CDR3 nucleotides: TGTGCCAGCAGCGTAGGGGGCACGGGTGGCTACACCTTC. It specifies CASSVGGTGGYTF.

Turning to this clone: One end of the junction is discordant with germline, which a read error may explain. The rearrangement links TRBV2 to TRBJ1-2; weak D call: TRBD1 (6 bases). The CDR3 runs 12 residues. Germline V gene lookup returns CDR1 SNHLY and CDR2 FYNNEI. The CDR3 DNA sequence: TGTGCCAGTAGTGAGGACAGCATAGGCTACACCTTC. Translation gives CASSEDSIGYTF.

This clone was seen once. The V call is TRBV6-1, the J call TRBJ2-2; possibly TRBD1 for D (6 bases). The CDR3 sequence is 15 residues long. Between the trimmed V and J ends, which lost 3 bases and 3 bases, there was a span of 11 bases. Germline values: CDR1 MNHNS, CDR2 SASEGT. The CDR3 here is CASSEWAGDTGELFF. CDR3 nucleotides: TGTGCCAGCAGTGAGTGGGCAGGGGACACCGGGGAGCTGTTTTTT.

In its sample, this clone was seen once. The rearrangement uses TRBV28 and TRBJ1-5, with a possible D match to TRBD1 (6 bases). CDR1 and CDR2 from the germline V gene are MDHEN and SYDVKM. Deletions cut 7 bases from V and 1 base from J, with 17 bases between. The CDR3 covers 16 residues. CDR3 loop: CASTRGGAQSNQPQHF. In DNA form, the CDR3 reads TGTGCCAGCACCCGAGGGGGGGCTCAGAGCAATCAGCCCCAGCATTTT. Filled out from reference TRBV28 and TRBJ1-5, the complete variable domain reads DVKVTQSSRYLVKRTGEKVFLECVQDMDHENMFWYRQDPGLGLRLIYFSYDVKMKEKGDIPEGYSVSREKKERFSLILESASTNQTSMYLCASTRGGAQSNQPQHFGDGTRLSIL.

The chain uses TRBV4-1 and TRBJ2-5; TRBD2 agrees at 13 bases. CDR1 is MGHRA, CDR2 YSYEKL, per germline. V shed 8 bases, J shed 1 base, and the junction held 4 bases outside the gene matches. The CDR3 has 15 amino acids. CDR3 in DNA: TGCGCCAGCGGGACTAGCGGGGCCACCCAAGAGACCCAGTACTTC. This translates into CASGTSGATQETQYF.

The chain recombines TRBV28 with TRBJ1-3; TRBD1 might be the D (6 bases). From germline, CDR1 is MDHEN and CDR2 SYDVKM. This CDR3 has 15 residues. CDR3 residues: CSCGGHGPSGNTIYF. CDR3 bases: TGTTCCTGCGGGGGACACGGACCTAGTGGAAACACCATATATTTT. The whole variable domain, filled in from reference TRBV28 and TRBJ1-3, reads DVKVTQSSRYLVKRTGEKVFLECVQDMDHENMFWYRQDPGLGLRLIYFSYDVKMKEKGDIPEGYSVSREKKERFSLILESASTNQTSMYLCSCGGHGPSGNTIYFGEGSWLTVV.

The chain links TRBV4-1 to TRBJ2-5; TRBD1 agrees at 7 bases. This CDR3 has 15 amino acids. J was trimmed by 4 bases and V by 4 bases; bases with no gene match: 9. Germline V gene sequence: CDR1 MGHRA, CDR2 YSYEKL. CDR3 sequence reads: CASSPVTGPRETQYF. Here the CDR3 DNA reads TGCGCCAGCAGCCCGGTGACAGGGCCACGAGAGACCCAGTACTTC.

V is TRBV7-2 and J is TRBJ2-7, with TRBD2 matching over 10 bases. The CDR3 contains 14 residues. Germline V gene sequence: CDR1 SGHTA, CDR2 FQGNSA. The V gene end was trimmed by 2 bases and the J gene end by 2 bases; junction bases not matched to a gene: 0. CDR3: CASSLSGRAYEQYF. In DNA form, the CDR3 reads TGTGCCAGCAGCTTAAGCGGGAGGGCCTACGAGCAGTACTTC.

V gene TRBV5-1 combines with J gene TRBJ2-6; 8 bases map to TRBD1. Germline lookup yields CDR1 SGHRS and CDR2 YFSETQ. V gave up 2 bases and J gave up 2 bases; unmatched junction bases: 6. The CDR3 sequence is 17 residues long. The CDR3 spells CASSLWTGRTGANVLTF. CDR3 nucleotides: TGCGCCAGCAGCTTATGGACAGGGAGAACTGGGGCCAACGTCCTGACTTTC.

This clone was counted only a few times. The V call is TRBV29-1, the J call TRBJ1-2; the match to TRBD1 covers 10 bases. This CDR3 is built from 12 residues. Per germline, CDR1 SQVTM and CDR2 ANQGSEA. Here the CDR3 reads CTAGTGASGYTF. The CDR3 nucleotides read TGCACCGCGGGGACAGGGGCCTCTGGCTACACCTTC. The entire variable domain, with the rest obtained from reference TRBV29-1 and TRBJ1-2, is as follows: SAVISQKPSRDICQRGTSLTIQCQVDSQVTMMFWYRQQPGQSLTLIATANQGSEATYESGFVIDKFPISRPNLTFSTLTVSNMSPEDSSIYLCTAGTGASGYTFGSGTRLTVV.

V gene TRBV28 combines with J gene TRBJ2-7; 9 bases align to TRBD1. V lost 6 bases, J lost 3 bases, and 6 bases stayed unmatched. This CDR3 contains 14 residues. Germline assignment: CDR1 MDHEN and CDR2 SYDVKM. The CDR3 region is CASRYRGPNYEQYF. The CDR3 coding sequence is TGTGCCAGCAGATACAGGGGGCCTAACTACGAGCAGTACTTC.

The chain recombines TRBV28 with TRBJ1-5; possible D gene TRBD1, 5 bases. Germline V gene sequence: CDR1 MDHEN, CDR2 SYDVKM. The CDR3 runs to 16 residues. Trimming stripped 4 bases from V and 2 bases from J, with 15 bases between. The CDR3 DNA sequence: TGTGCCAGCAGTTACGGGGGGGGAAGGGGCAATCAGCCCCAGCATTTT. Amino acids: CASSYGGGRGNQPQHF.

This clone showed up just once. The chain links TRBV7-9 to TRBJ2-3; TRBD2 agrees at 7 bases. This CDR3 spans 16 amino acids. Germline V CDR1 and CDR2: SEHNR, FQNEAQ (reference sequence). Losses at the gene ends were 1 base for V and 2 bases for J; bases not matched to a gene: 6. The CDR3, as DNA: TGTGCCAGCAGCTTAGATCTGGCGGGAGTCACAGATACGCAGTATTTT. Translating it yields CASSLDLAGVTDTQYF.

The chain combines TRBV9 with TRBJ2-3; D is perhaps TRBD2 (6 bases). This CDR3 is built from 16 residues. Trimming removed 0 bases from V and 1 base from J, with 12 bases in between. Germline assignment: CDR1 SGDLS and CDR2 YYNGEE. CDR3 DNA: TGTGCCAGCAGCGTAGATAGGCCTAGCGGCACAGATACGCAGTATTTT. Protein sequence: CASSVDRPSGTDTQYF.

This rearrangement joins TRBV30 to TRBJ2-7, with TRBD2 matching over 13 bases. The CDR3 has 18 residues. Germline V gene data show CDR1 as GTSNPN and CDR2 as SVGIG (reference sequence). V lost 1 base to trimming and J lost 5 bases; unmatched junction nucleotides: 14. CDR3 nucleotide sequence: TGTGCCTGGAGTGGGACTAGCGGGAGAGTAATGGGTGTCCACGAGCAGTACTTC. It yields the protein CAWSGTSGRVMGVHEQYF.

The rearrangement uses TRBV13 and TRBJ2-3; D unresolved. Germline V gives CDR1 PRHDT, CDR2 FYEKMQ (reference sequence). The ends were cut back, 5 bases at V and 6 bases at J, with 9 bases in the middle. The CDR3 spans 12 residues. The CDR3 is CASSPRGDTQYF. For the CDR3, the DNA is TGTGCCAGCAGCCCGAGAGGCGATACGCAGTATTTT.